The entry below gives a single T cell receptor (beta chain) sequence along with its context. Its target is not known. V dropped 4 bases and J dropped 4 bases, with 20 bases sitting between them. Germline CDR1 is SGDLS and CDR2 is YYNGEE. The CDR3 is made up of 16 amino acids. This record comes from a study of T-cell memory formation after mild COVID-19. Study details: Clusters of TCRs were largely donor specific.

In TCRdb, the 5' RACE reads were re-called with MiXCR into one record per CDR3 protein. The data contain some 150,000 distinct CDR3 sequences, under 7% of them seen just once; the ten biggest clones take up about 2.1%. Study-wide findings and caveats: Among CD4+ contracting clones, most were CM and EM, and CD8+ ones EMRA. Whereas later expanders leaned CD4+, clones contracting day 15 to 85 showed a balanced CD4/CD8 makeup.

This chain connects TRBV9 to TRBJ1-2; D is unresolved. This TCR derives from an adult woman who had mild COVID-19 (a few samples of this study predate the infection). Cell type and time point are not known. Sequencing was done on a sample of PBMCs or a T cell subset sorted from them (not recorded which). Here the CDR3 reads CASSPWPGTSPYGYTF. The CDR3 nucleotides are TGTGCCAGCAGCCCATGGCCAGGAACTTCCCCCTATGGCTACACCTTC.